A single sample is the source of the 7 T cell receptor beta chains below, sequenced in a study of T cells of healthy individuals. TCRdb called the 5' RACE reads again in MiXCR, with one record for every CDR3 protein. The sample holds around 90,000 distinct CDR3 sequences, 4% to 5.5% seen once. These receptors were taken from a female donor in good health.

At least ten counts were recorded for this clonotype. This chain links TRBV19 with TRBJ1-5; D call uncertain. The CDR3 consists of 12 residues. The V end was cut by 6 bases, the J end by 7 bases, with 10 bases between. CDR1 is LNHDA and CDR2 is SQIVND in the germline V gene (reference sequence). Written as DNA, the CDR3 is TGTGCCAGTAGCCCTTCCGGCCAGCCCCAGCATTTT. It translates to CASSPSGQPQHF.

As concerns this clonotype: This sequence may be a read error, since a much larger clone differs from it by one base. The chain recombines TRBV12-5 with TRBJ2-1; the D is unclear. The V gene's germline CDR1 is LGHNT and CDR2 FRNRAP. V dropped 5 bases and J dropped 6 bases, with 14 bases sitting between them. The CDR3 is 14 amino acids. The CDR3 DNA reads TGTGCTAGTGGTAACGCTGACGGCGGCAATGAGCAGTTCTTC. This sequence encodes CASGNADGGNEQFF.

The chain carries TRBV15 and TRBJ2-1; D might be TRBD2 (6 bases). This CDR3 comprises 17 residues. Germline assignment: CDR1 LNHNV and CDR2 YYDKDF (reference sequence). V lost 1 base and J lost 7, with 20 bases in between. CDR3 sequence: CATSRAFFDIGGNEQFF. The CDR3 DNA follows: TGTGCCACCAGCAGAGCCTTTTTTGACATCGGAGGGAATGAGCAGTTCTTC.

In its sample, this clonotype is large. V and J are TRBV7-3 and TRBJ1-1, with a possible D match to TRBD1 (5 bases). The CDR3 is 13 residues long. V was trimmed by 8 bases and J by 0 bases, leaving 10 bases between them. Per germline, CDR1 SGHTA and CDR2 FQGTGA. This CDR3 is CASRWGVNTEAFF. CDR3 sequence (DNA): TGTGCCAGCCGCTGGGGGGTGAACACTGAAGCTTTCTTT.

This clonotype was detected a few times. The chain combines TRBV19 with TRBJ1-5; 7 bases are shared with TRBD1. J was trimmed by 5 bases and V by 5 bases; bases with no gene match: 12. The CDR3 contains 16 residues. The germline CDR1 and CDR2 sequences are LNHDA and SQIVND (reference sequence). DNA of the CDR3: TGTGCCAGTAGTCCGCGGGGGGAGGGGGCCGATCAGCCCCAGCATTTT. This encodes CASSPRGEGADQPQHF.

This clonotype was counted a few times. This chain's CDR3 is CASSWNQGLTNEKLFF. The CDR3 nucleotides are TGTGCCAGCAGCTGGAACCAGGGCCTAACTAATGAAAAACTGTTTTTT. The gene calls are TRBV2 and TRBJ1-4, with a possible D match to TRBD1 (5 bases). The CDR3 is made up of 16 amino acids. V shed 6 bases and J shed 1 base, with 15 bases lying between them. Germline assignment: CDR1 SNHLY and CDR2 FYNNEI.

This clonotype was recorded a few times. CDR3 loop: CASSHFLTVQNEAFF. The CDR3 nucleotides read TGTGCCAGCAGCCACTTCCTAACTGTCCAAAATGAAGCTTTCTTT. V gene TRBV3-1 combines with J gene TRBJ1-1, with D hard to call. Trimming stripped 3 bases from V and 7 bases from J, with 18 bases between. The germline V gene has CDR1 LGHDT and CDR2 YNNKEL (reference sequence). This CDR3 contains 15 residues. Looking up the rest from reference TRBV3-1 and TRBJ1-1 gives the full variable domain: DTAVSQTPKYLVTQMGNDKSIKCEQNLGHDTMYWYKQDSKKFLKIMFSYNNKELIINETVPNRFSPKSPDKAHLNLHINSLELGDSAVYFCASSHFLTVQNEAFFGQGTRLTVV.